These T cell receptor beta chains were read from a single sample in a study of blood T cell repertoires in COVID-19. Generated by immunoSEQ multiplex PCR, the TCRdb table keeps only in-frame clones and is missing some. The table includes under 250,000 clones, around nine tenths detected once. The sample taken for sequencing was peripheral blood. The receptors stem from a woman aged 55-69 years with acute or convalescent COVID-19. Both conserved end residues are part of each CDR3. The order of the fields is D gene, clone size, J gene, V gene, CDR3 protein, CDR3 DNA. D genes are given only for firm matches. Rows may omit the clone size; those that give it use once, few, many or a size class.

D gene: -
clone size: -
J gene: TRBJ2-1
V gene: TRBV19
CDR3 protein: CASSTTGGPNNEQFF
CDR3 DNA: TGTGCCAGTAGTACCACCGGGGGGCCGAACAATGAGCAGTTCTTC

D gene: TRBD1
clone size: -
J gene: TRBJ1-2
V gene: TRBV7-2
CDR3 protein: CASSLGGAGGGYGYTF
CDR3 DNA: TGTGCCAGCAGCTTAGGGGGGGCAGGGGGAGGCTATGGCTACACCTTC

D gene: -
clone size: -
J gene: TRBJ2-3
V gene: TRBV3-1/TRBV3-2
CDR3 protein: CASSQASLVDTQYF
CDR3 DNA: TGTGCCAGCAGCCAAGCTTCCCTCGTAGATACGCAGTATTTT

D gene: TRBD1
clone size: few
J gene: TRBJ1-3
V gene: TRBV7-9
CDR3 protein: CASSRIRGTGNTIYF
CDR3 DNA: TGTGCCAGCAGCCGAATCAGGGGGACTGGAAACACCATATATTTT

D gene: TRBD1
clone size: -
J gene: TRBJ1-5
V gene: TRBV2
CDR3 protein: CASSSRQGPVQPQHF
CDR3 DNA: TGTGCCAGCAGCTCTCGACAGGGCCCCGTTCAGCCCCAGCATTTT

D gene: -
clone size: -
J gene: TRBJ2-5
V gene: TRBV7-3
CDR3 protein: CASSLVPQETQYF
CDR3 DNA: TGTGCCAGCAGCCTAGTCCCTCAAGAGACCCAGTACTTC

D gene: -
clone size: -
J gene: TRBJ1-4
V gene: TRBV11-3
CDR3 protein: CASSRGLAKLFF
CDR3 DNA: TGTGCCAGCTCCCGGGGACTTGCAAAACTGTTTTTT

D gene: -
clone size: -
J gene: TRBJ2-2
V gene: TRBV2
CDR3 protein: CASRLDNTGELFF
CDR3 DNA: TGTGCCAGCAGACTCGATAACACCGGGGAGCTGTTTTTT

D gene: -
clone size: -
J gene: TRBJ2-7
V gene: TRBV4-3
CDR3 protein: CASSQGLDYEQYF
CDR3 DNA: TGCGCCAGCAGCCAGGGACTGGACTACGAGCAGTACTTC

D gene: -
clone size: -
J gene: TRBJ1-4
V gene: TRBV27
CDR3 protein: CASSFSWTALHNEKLFF
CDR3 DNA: TGTGCCAGCAGTTTTTCTTGGACAGCCCTCCATAATGAAAAACTGTTTTTT

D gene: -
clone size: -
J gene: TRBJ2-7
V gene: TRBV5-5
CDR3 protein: CASTPDSLLNYEQYF
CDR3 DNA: TGTGCCAGCACCCCCGACTCTCTCCTCAACTACGAGCAGTACTTC

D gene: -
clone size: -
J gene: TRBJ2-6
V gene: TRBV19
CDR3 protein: CASSIDQWANVLTF
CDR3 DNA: TGTGCCAGTAGTATAGATCAGTGGGCCAACGTCCTGACTTTC

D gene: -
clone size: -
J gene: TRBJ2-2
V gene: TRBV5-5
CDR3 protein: CASSLEGFGRAGELFF
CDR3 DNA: TGTGCCAGCAGCTTGGAGGGGTTCGGCCGGGCCGGGGAGCTGTTTTTT

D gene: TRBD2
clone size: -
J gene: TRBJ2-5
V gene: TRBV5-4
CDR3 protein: CASSFSGRTRGETQYF
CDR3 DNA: TGTGCCAGCAGCTTTAGCGGGAGGACTCGGGGAGAGACCCAGTACTTC

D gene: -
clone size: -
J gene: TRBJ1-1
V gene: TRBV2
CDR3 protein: CASTLTGVNTEAFF
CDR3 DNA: TGTGCCAGCACGCTCACGGGGGTGAACACTGAAGCTTTCTTT

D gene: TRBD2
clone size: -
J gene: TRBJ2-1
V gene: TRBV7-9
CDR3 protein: CASSTSSGESYNEQFF
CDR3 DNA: TGTGCCAGCAGCACCTCTAGCGGAGAGTCCTACAATGAGCAGTTCTTC

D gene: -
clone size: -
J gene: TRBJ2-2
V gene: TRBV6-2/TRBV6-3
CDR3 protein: CASSTNRMGTGELFF
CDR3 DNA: TGTGCCAGCAGTACCAACAGGATGGGTACCGGGGAGCTGTTTTTT

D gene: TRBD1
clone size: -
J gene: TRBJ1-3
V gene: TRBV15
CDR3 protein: CATSRGTGSFGNTIYF
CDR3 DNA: TGTGCCACCAGCAGGGGGACAGGGTCGTTTGGAAACACCATATATTTT

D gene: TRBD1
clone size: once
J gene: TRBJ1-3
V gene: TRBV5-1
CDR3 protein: CASSRDRQDGGNTIYF
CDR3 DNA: TGCGCCAGCAGCAGGGACAGACAAGACGGGGGAAACACCATATATTTT

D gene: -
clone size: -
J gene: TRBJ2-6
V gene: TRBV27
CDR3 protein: CASSRSGGLANVLTF
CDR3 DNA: TGTGCCAGCAGTAGATCAGGGGGGTTGGCCAACGTCCTGACTTTC

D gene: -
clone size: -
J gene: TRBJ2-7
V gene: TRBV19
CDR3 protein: CASSTSGLPIYEQYF
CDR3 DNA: TGTGCCAGTAGTACTTCTGGACTACCAATCTACGAGCAGTACTTC

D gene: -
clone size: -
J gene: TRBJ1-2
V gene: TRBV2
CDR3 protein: CASRAGQSNYGYTF
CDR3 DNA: TGTGCCAGCAGGGCAGGGCAGAGTAACTATGGCTACACCTTC

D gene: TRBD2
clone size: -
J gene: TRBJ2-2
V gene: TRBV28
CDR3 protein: CASSLGSGGNTGELFF
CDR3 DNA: TGTGCCAGCAGTTTGGGTAGCGGGGGGAACACCGGGGAGCTGTTTTTT

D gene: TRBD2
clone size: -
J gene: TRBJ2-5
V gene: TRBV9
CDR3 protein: CASSFRLTGGLETQYF
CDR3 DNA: TGTGCCAGCAGCTTCCGCCTAACGGGAGGGTTGGAGACCCAGTACTTC

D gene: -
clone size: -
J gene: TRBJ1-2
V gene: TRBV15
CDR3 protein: CATSREKGAGGYGYTF
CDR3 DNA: TGTGCCACCAGCCGAGAGAAAGGGGCTGGCGGCTATGGCTACACCTTC

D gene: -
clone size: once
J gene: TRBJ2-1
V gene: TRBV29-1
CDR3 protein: CSVTGSSNEQFF
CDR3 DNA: TGCAGCGTAACCGGGAGCTCTAATGAGCAGTTCTTC

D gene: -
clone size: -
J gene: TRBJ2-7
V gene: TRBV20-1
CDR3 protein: CSARTAYEQYF
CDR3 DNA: TGCAGTGCTAGGACAGCTTACGAGCAGTACTTC

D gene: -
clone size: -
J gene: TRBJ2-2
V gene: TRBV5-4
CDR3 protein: CASSLKRGNTGELFF
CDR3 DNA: TGTGCCAGCAGCTTGAAACGGGGGAACACCGGGGAGCTGTTTTTT

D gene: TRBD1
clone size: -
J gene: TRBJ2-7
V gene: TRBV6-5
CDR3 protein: CASSYSPGQIYEQYF
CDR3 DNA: TGTGCCAGCAGTTACTCACCGGGACAGATCTACGAGCAGTACTTC

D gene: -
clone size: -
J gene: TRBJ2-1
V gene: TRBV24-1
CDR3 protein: CATSLSDEQFF
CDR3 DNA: TGTGCCACCAGTTTATCCGATGAGCAGTTCTTC

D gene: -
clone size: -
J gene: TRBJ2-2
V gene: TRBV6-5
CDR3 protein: CASSPGVGVTGELFF
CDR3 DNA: TGTGCCAGCAGCCCGGGGGTAGGGGTGACCGGGGAGCTGTTTTTT

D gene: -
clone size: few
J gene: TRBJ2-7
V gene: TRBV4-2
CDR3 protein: CASSLTPGEYEQYF
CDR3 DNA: TGTGCCAGCAGCCTCACCCCCGGGGAGTACGAGCAGTACTTC

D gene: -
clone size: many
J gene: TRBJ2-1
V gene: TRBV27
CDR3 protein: CASTLGAGDVNEQFF
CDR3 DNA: TGTGCCAGCACTTTAGGGGCAGGGGATGTGAATGAGCAGTTCTTC

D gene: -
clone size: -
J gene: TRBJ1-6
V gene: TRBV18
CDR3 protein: CASSPVRSGTTSGENSPLHF
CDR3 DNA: TGTGCCAGCTCACCAGTGCGTTCGGGGACGACTAGCGGCGAGAATTCACCCCTCCACTTT

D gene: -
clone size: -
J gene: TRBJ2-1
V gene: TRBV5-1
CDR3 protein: CASSFGERYNEQFF
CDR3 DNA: TGCGCCAGCAGCTTCGGTGAGCGTTACAATGAGCAGTTCTTC

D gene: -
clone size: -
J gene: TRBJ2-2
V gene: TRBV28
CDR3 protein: CATLGRGNTGELFF
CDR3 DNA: TGTGCCACCCTGGGAAGGGGGAACACCGGGGAGCTGTTTTTT

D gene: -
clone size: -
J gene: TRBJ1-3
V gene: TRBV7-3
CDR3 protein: CASSETGSGNTIYF
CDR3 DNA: TGTGCCAGCAGCGAAACAGGATCTGGAAACACCATATATTTT

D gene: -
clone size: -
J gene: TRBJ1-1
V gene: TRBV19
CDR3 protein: CASSIDRRGSGNTEAFF
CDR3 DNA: TGTGCCAGTAGTATAGATCGAAGGGGGTCAGGCAACACTGAAGCTTTCTTT

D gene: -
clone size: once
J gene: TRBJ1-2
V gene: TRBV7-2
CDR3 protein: CASSPNRDTSYGYTF
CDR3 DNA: TGTGCCAGCAGCCCTAACCGGGACACCTCATATGGCTACACCTTC

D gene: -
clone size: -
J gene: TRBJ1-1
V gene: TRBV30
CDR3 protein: CAWSVQTGAEAFF
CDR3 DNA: TGTGCCTGGAGTGTACAAACGGGGGCTGAAGCTTTCTTT

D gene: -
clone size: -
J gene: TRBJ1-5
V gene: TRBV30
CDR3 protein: CAWSGSSNQPQHF
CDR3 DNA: TGTGCCTGGAGTGGTAGTAGCAATCAGCCCCAGCATTTT

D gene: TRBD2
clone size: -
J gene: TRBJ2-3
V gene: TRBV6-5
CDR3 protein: CASSPVAGGTDTQYF
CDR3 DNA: TGTGCCAGCAGTCCCGTGGCGGGGGGCACAGATACGCAGTATTTT

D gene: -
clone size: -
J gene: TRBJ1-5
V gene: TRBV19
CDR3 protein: CASSGAGGNQPQHF
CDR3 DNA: TGTGCCAGTAGTGGTGCAGGCGGCAATCAGCCCCAGCATTTT

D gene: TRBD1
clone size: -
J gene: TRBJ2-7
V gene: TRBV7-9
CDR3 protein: CASSSSGTGLTSTYF
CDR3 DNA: TGTGCCAGCAGCTCCTCCGGGACAGGCCTTACGAGCACGTACTTC

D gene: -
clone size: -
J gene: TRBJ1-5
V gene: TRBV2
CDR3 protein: CASSEGVGAINQPQHF
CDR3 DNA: TGTGCCAGCAGTGAAGGGGTGGGGGCAATCAATCAGCCCCAGCATTTT

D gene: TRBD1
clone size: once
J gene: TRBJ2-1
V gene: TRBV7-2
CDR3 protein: CASSLAGGGNEQFF
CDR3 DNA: TGTGCCAGCAGCTTAGCAGGGGGCGGGAATGAGCAGTTCTTC

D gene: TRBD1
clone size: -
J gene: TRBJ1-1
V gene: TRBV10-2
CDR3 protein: CASSEAMTGVTEAFF
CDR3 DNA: TGCGCCAGCAGTGAGGCTATGACAGGGGTTACTGAAGCTTTCTTT

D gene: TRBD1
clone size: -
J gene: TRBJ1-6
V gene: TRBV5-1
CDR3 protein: CASSSSSGTGGDSPLHF
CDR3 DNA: TGCGCCAGCAGCTCCAGTTCCGGGACAGGGGGAGATTCACCCCTCCACTTT

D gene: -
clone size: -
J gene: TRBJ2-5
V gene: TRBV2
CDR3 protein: CASSAKRFQETQYF
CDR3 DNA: TGTGCCAGCAGTGCGAAGAGATTCCAAGAGACCCAGTACTTC